This T cell receptor (beta chain) was documented in a study of T cells after yellow fever vaccination. Study-wide context: Fractions low in cell number were prepared with SMART-Seq v4 Ultra Low Input. Study results and limitations: Booster samples showed a return of most primary-vaccination clones (under 98% CD4, around 85% CD8). Only a small proportion of the clonotypes turned up in both the CD4 and the CD8 compartments, likely arising from convergent recombination.

The CDR3 has 16 amino acids. The V gene's germline CDR1 is MGHDK and CDR2 SYGVNS. Losses at the gene ends were 4 bases for V and 4 bases for J; bases not matched to a gene: 10. This clonotype was seen at least ten times. What it binds is unknown. Template switching with 5'RACE generated the TCR cDNA and added a universal primer site and UMIs. TCRdb analysed the 5' RACE reads with MiXCR anew, one entry per CDR3 protein. The sample includes over 100,000 distinct CDR3 sequences, under 9% of them seen just once. The sequences come from CD8+ T cells sorted from PBMCs, collected 45 days after the yellow fever booster vaccination. This chain joins TRBV25-1 and TRBJ2-5, with TRBD1 matching 9 bases. This sequence originates from a young man who received the YFV17D yellow fever vaccine. CDR3 residues: CASSALDRGHGETQYF. The CDR3 nucleotides read TGTGCCAGCAGTGCATTGGACAGGGGCCATGGAGAGACCCAGTACTTC.